The 27 T cell receptor beta chains reported below all come from one sample, sequenced in a study of T cell responses to AZD1222 COVID-19 vaccine (dated by TCRdb to the early 2020s). The method was the immunoSEQ multiplex PCR assay. Drawn from immuneACCESS, this table holds only the in-frame rearrangements with V and J called that TCRdb kept. Clones are partly lost; checked studies trace under half to an unresolved V gene and leave the rest unexplained. The table for this sample lists 120,000 or so clones; approximately 84% of them were counted only once. The ten largest clones add up to around a tenth of the sample. Reading the label with the study, this specimen's time point is: baseline before first vaccination. The specimen comprised peripheral blood, sampled on day 0 of AZD1222 vaccination. The receptors originated from an adult in good health.

This chain joins TRBV14 and TRBJ2-5; D remains unclear. The CDR3 sequence is 14 residues long. Germline CDR1 and CDR2: SGHDN and FVKESK. Trimming shortened V by 0 bases and J by 3 bases, and 8 bases separated the two germline ends. CDR3 in DNA: TGTGCCAGCAGCCAAGATTTGGGGAAAGAGACCCAGTACTTC. Translation gives CASSQDLGKETQYF. Full variable domain (outside the CDR3, taken from reference TRBV14 and TRBJ2-5): EAGVTQFPSHSVIEKGQTVTLRCDPISGHDNLYWYRRVMGKEIKFLLHFVKESKQDESGMPNNRFLAERTGGTYSTLKVQPAELEDSGVYFCASSQDLGKETQYFGPGTRLLVL.

The rearrangement joins TRBV9 to TRBJ2-3, with 9 nucleotides matching TRBD2. With V trimmed by 0 bases and J by 4 bases, 6 bases remained unmatched. The CDR3 has 16 residues. The germline V gene encodes CDR1 SGDLS and CDR2 YYNGEE. The CDR3 region is CASSVVAGGPADTQYF. CDR3 nucleotide sequence: TGTGCCAGCAGCGTAGTCGCGGGAGGGCCTGCAGATACGCAGTATTTT.

V is TRBV5-1 and J is TRBJ2-1; TRBD1 matches at 7 bases. The CDR3 totals 16 residues. J gave up 5 bases and V 5 bases, and 13 bases lay outside the gene matches. The germline V gene encodes CDR1 SGHRS and CDR2 YFSETQ. The CDR3 DNA sequence: TGCGCCAGCAGATTCAAGACAGGGACGATGAACAATGAGCAGTTCTTC. It translates to CASRFKTGTMNNEQFF.

The V call is TRBV7-9, the J call TRBJ2-7; 10 bases align to TRBD1. The CDR3 is 16 residues long. Losses at the gene ends were 5 bases for V and 4 bases for J; bases not matched to a gene: 11. Germline CDR1 SEHNR, CDR2 FQNEAQ (reference sequence). CDR3 region: CASSPRDRGDPYEQYF. CDR3 coding DNA: TGTGCCAGCAGCCCCCGGGACAGGGGTGATCCTTACGAGCAGTACTTC.

The chain combines TRBV11-2 with TRBJ1-3; weak D call: TRBD1 (5 bases). The V and J ends lost 7 bases and 2 bases respectively, with 18 bases between them. The germline CDR1 and CDR2 sequences are SGHAT and FQNNGV. The CDR3 spans 16 residues. This CDR3 reads CASIYGWGRTGNTIYF. As DNA, the CDR3 is TGTGCCAGCATCTACGGTTGGGGGAGGACTGGAAACACCATATATTTT.

CDR3 residues: CASSLKPSPLHF. The CDR3 DNA follows: TGTGCCAGCAGTTTAAAGCCTTCACCCCTCCACTTT. The chain recombines TRBV28 with TRBJ1-6, with D unclear. CDR3 length: 12 residues. The germline V and J ends were trimmed by 2 bases and 9 bases, with 5 bases remaining between them. CDR1 and CDR2 from the germline V gene are MDHEN and SYDVKM.

The genes are TRBV14 and TRBJ2-1, with 7 bases that match TRBD2. The CDR3 runs to 16 residues. Trimming cost V 0 bases and J 5 bases; bases outside gene matches: 7. Germline V gene data show CDR1 as SGHDN and CDR2 as FVKESK. In nucleotides, the CDR3 is TGTGCCAGCAGCCAAGACCCACGGGGGGTACACAATGAGCAGTTCTTC. Amino acids: CASSQDPRGVHNEQFF.

V is TRBV12-3 or TRBV12-4 and J is TRBJ2-1; D is unclear. This CDR3 spans 13 amino acids. Trimming took off 5 bases at V and 3 bases at J, with 8 bases between the two ends. The CDR3 sequence is CASSRTDYNEQFF. The CDR3, as DNA: TGTGCCAGCAGTAGGACGGACTACAATGAGCAGTTCTTC.

The genes are TRBV6-5 and TRBJ1-2; D remains unclear. The V end lost 6 bases, the J end lost 2 bases, and 16 bases lay between the germline ends. CDR3 size: 15 residues. Germline values: CDR1 MNHEY, CDR2 SVGAGI. The chain's CDR3 is CASSSMSTGNYGYTF. CDR3 in DNA: TGTGCCAGCAGCTCAATGTCGACGGGAAACTATGGCTACACCTTC.

The chain couples TRBV6-5 to TRBJ1-2; 8 bases are a match to TRBD1. The J segment lost 3 bases and the V segment lost 5 bases, leaving 5 bases of the junction unmatched. In germline, CDR1 is MNHEY, CDR2 SVGAGI. This CDR3 is built from 14 residues. The CDR3: CASSQGARHYGYTF. For the CDR3, the DNA is TGTGCCAGCAGTCAGGGGGCGCGGCACTATGGCTACACCTTC.

The chain is built from TRBV3-1 (or the pseudogene TRBV3-2) and TRBJ1-4; possibly TRBD1 for D (6 bases). Trimming took 5 bases from V and 8 from J, leaving 18 bases between them. The CDR3 runs to 15 residues. Germline values: CDR1 LGHDT, CDR2 YNNKEL (reference sequence). The DNA of the CDR3 is TGTGCCAGCAGCGACCCGGGACAAGGGGAGGAAAAACTGTTTTTT. This sequence encodes CASSDPGQGEEKLFF.

The chain joins TRBV6-2 or TRBV6-3 to TRBJ2-5; D unresolved. From germline, CDR1 is MNHEY and CDR2 SVGEGT. V was pared by 0 bases and J by 3 bases, with 8 bases between. CDR3 length: 14 amino acids. This chain's CDR3 is CASSYSTQKETQYF. CDR3 bases: TGTGCCAGCAGTTACTCGACCCAGAAAGAGACCCAGTACTTC.

The chain has TRBV7-6 and TRBJ1-3; maybe TRBD1 (5 bases). Germline V gene data show CDR1 as SGHVS and CDR2 as FNYEAQ. The CDR3 is 17 residues long. The V and J ends lost 5 bases and 4 bases respectively, with 21 bases between them. CDR3 protein: CASSHGTPGPGGNTIYF. In DNA, the CDR3 is TGTGCCAGCAGCCATGGGACTCCTGGGCCGGGAGGAAACACCATATATTTT. Full variable domain (missing parts from reference TRBV7-6 and TRBJ1-3): GAGVSQSPRYKVTKRGQDVALRCDPISGHVSLYWYRQALGQGPEFLTYFNYEAQQDKSGLPNDRFSAERPEGSISTLTIQRTEQRDSAMYRCASSHGTPGPGGNTIYFGEGSWLTVV.

V gene TRBV6-5 combines with J gene TRBJ1-1; D gene ambiguous. The germline V gene has CDR1 MNHEY and CDR2 SVGAGI. This CDR3 has 12 amino acids. Trimming left V 5 bases short and J 3 bases short, with 7 bases between. Here the CDR3 reads CASSTWDTEAFF. CDR3 bases: TGTGCCAGCAGTACCTGGGACACTGAAGCTTTCTTT.

V gene TRBV19 combines with J gene TRBJ1-2, with 10 bases identical to TRBD1. The J segment lost 6 bases and the V segment lost 5 bases, leaving 9 bases of the junction unmatched. Germline V gene sequence: CDR1 LNHDA, CDR2 SQIVND (reference sequence). The CDR3 length is 15 residues. Here the CDR3 reads CASSDEGQGRDGYTF. DNA for the CDR3: TGTGCCAGTAGTGACGAGGGACAGGGGAGGGATGGCTACACCTTC.

The chain couples TRBV7-9 to TRBJ2-1, with TRBD2 identical over 7 bases. Looked up from germline, CDR1 is SEHNR and CDR2 is FQNEAQ (reference sequence). V shed 5 bases, J shed 5 bases, and the junction held 3 bases outside the gene matches. This CDR3 comprises 13 residues. CDR3 amino acids: CASSPGGDNEQFF. The CDR3 nucleotides are TGTGCCAGCAGCCCGGGAGGAGACAATGAGCAGTTCTTC.

V usage is TRBV5-1 and J usage is TRBJ1-2, with TRBD1 identical over 12 bases. The V gene's germline CDR1 is SGHRS and CDR2 YFSETQ. This CDR3 has 15 amino acids. With V trimmed by 4 bases and J by 4 bases, 5 bases remained unmatched. The CDR3 sequence is CASSPTGQGAYGYTF. CDR3 DNA sequence: TGCGCCAGCAGCCCCACGGGACAGGGGGCCTATGGCTACACCTTC.

The V and J genes are TRBV29-1 and TRBJ2-7; 9 bases are a match to TRBD1. J was trimmed by 3 bases and V by 1 base; bases with no gene match: 1. The germline V gene has CDR1 SQVTM and CDR2 ANQGSEA. The CDR3 has 13 amino acids. The CDR3 nucleotides read TGCAGCGTTGAAGGGGACAGGGACTACGAGCAGTACTTC. Its protein product is CSVEGDRDYEQYF.

This chain connects TRBV6-2 or TRBV6-3 to TRBJ1-2; 7 bases match TRBD1. Germline CDR1 reads MNHEY; CDR2 reads SVGEGT. The V segment lost 4 bases and the J segment 5 bases; nucleotides outside the gene matches: 1. CDR3 length equals 12 residues. As DNA, the CDR3 is TGTGCCAGCAGTTCGACAGGGTATGGCTACACCTTC. Translated: CASSSTGYGYTF.

The chain couples TRBV4-1 to TRBJ1-1; D is possibly TRBD1 (5 bases). Germline assignment: CDR1 MGHRA and CDR2 YSYEKL. This CDR3 contains 17 residues. V lost 0 bases to trimming and J lost 4 bases, with 18 bases between them. The CDR3 DNA is TGCGCCAGCAGCCAAGAAGGAACGGGGCGTGGGTTCACTGAAGCTTTCTTT. Protein: CASSQEGTGRGFTEAFF.

The chain uses TRBV7-9 and TRBJ1-2; possible D gene TRBD1, 6 bases. Germline values: CDR1 SEHNR, CDR2 FQNEAQ (reference sequence). Trimming cost V 0 bases and J 4 bases, with 15 bases left between them. The CDR3 runs 16 residues. The CDR3 loop reads CASSLAADTGSYGYTF. In DNA form, the CDR3 reads TGTGCCAGCAGCTTAGCGGCGGATACAGGGAGCTATGGCTACACCTTC.

V is TRBV2 and J is TRBJ2-5, with 8 bases matching TRBD1. This CDR3 region has 14 residues. Germline V lookup: CDR1 SNHLY, CDR2 FYNNEI. V trimming: 6 bases; J trimming: 5 bases; junction bases outside the gene matches: 8. Here the CDR3 DNA reads TGTGCCAGCAGGCGGGGCAGGGGGCACGAGACCCAGTACTTC. This translates into CASRRGRGHETQYF.

The V call is TRBV5-4, the J call TRBJ2-2; D remains ambiguous. Germline CDR1 is SGHNT and CDR2 is YYREEE (reference sequence). The CDR3 runs 16 residues. Trimming shortened V by 3 bases and J by 0 bases, and 12 bases separated the two germline ends. The CDR3 sequence: CASSSGGFANTGELFF. The CDR3 nucleotides read TGTGCCAGCAGCTCCGGTGGTTTTGCGAACACCGGGGAGCTGTTTTTT.

CDR3 DNA sequence: TGCAGCGTTAGAAGGGAAACTGAAGCTTTCTTT. Protein sequence: CSVRRETEAFF. The chain recombines TRBV29-1 with TRBJ1-1; D not certain. The CDR3 loop spans 11 amino acids. Germline V CDR1 and CDR2: SQVTM, ANQGSEA. The V gene lost 5 bases and the J gene lost 5 bases, with 9 bases spanning the gap. Full variable domain (rest looked up from reference TRBV29-1 and TRBJ1-1): SAVISQKPSRDICQRGTSLTIQCQVDSQVTMMFWYRQQPGQSLTLIATANQGSEATYESGFVIDKFPISRPNLTFSTLTVSNMSPEDSSIYLCSVRRETEAFFGQGTRLTVV.

The CDR3 DNA is TGTGCCAGCAGTTACTCAACAGGGTCGCCTAATTCACCCCTCCACTTT. This sequence encodes CASSYSTGSPNSPLHF. The chain carries TRBV6-6 and TRBJ1-6; D might be TRBD1 (6 bases). In germline, CDR1 is MNHNY, CDR2 SVGAGI (reference sequence). V was clipped by 0 bases and J by 6 bases, with 12 bases between them. The CDR3 length is 16 residues.

The chain is built from TRBV6-6 and TRBJ2-7, with 8 bases that match TRBD1. This CDR3 is built from 14 residues. CDR1 and CDR2 (germline): MNHNY, SVGAGI (reference sequence). V lost 2 bases to trimming and J lost 4 bases; unmatched junction nucleotides: 4. The CDR3 DNA sequence: TGTGCCAGCAGTTACGGGACAGGTAAATACGAGCAGTACTTC. This gives the protein CASSYGTGKYEQYF.

This clone has just one count. This chain uses TRBV3-1 (or the pseudogene TRBV3-2) with TRBJ1-2; D gene uncertain. Trimming shortened V by 5 bases and J by 3 bases, and 10 bases separated the two germline ends. This CDR3 is built from 13 residues. The germline CDR1 and CDR2 sequences are LGHDT and YNNKEL (reference sequence). In DNA, the CDR3 is TGTGCCAGCAGCGCGGACGAACACTATGGCTACACCTTC. Residues: CASSADEHYGYTF.